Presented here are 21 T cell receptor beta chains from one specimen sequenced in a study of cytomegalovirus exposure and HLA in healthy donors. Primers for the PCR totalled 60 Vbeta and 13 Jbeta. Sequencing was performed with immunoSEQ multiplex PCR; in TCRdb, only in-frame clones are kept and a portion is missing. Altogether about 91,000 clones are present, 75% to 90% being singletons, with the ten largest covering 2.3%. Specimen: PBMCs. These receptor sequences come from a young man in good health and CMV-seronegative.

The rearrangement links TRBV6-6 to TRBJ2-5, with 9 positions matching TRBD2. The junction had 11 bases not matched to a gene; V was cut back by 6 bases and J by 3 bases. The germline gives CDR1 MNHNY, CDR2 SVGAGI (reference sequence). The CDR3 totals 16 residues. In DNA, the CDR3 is TGTGCCAGCAGCCCCGGGACTAGCCGTATGAAAGAGACCCAGTACTTC. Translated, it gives CASSPGTSRMKETQYF.

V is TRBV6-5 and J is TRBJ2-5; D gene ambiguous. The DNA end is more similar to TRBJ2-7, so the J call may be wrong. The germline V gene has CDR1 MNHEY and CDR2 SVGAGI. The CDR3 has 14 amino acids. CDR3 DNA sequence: TGTGCCAGCAGTTACAATCACGAAACCTACGAGCAGTACTTC. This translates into CASSYNHETYEQYF.

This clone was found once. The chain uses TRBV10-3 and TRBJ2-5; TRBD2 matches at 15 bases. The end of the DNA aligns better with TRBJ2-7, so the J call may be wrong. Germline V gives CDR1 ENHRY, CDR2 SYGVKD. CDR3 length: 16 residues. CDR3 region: CAISDPGLAGGGEQYF. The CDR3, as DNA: TGTGCCATCAGTGACCCGGGACTAGCGGGAGGTGGCGAGCAGTACTTC.

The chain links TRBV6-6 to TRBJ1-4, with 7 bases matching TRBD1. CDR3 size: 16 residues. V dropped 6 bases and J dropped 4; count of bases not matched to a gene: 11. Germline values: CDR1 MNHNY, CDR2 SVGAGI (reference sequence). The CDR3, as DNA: TGTGCCAGCAGCACCGGGAGCAGGGGGTTTAATGAAAAACTGTTTTTT. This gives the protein CASSTGSRGFNEKLFF.

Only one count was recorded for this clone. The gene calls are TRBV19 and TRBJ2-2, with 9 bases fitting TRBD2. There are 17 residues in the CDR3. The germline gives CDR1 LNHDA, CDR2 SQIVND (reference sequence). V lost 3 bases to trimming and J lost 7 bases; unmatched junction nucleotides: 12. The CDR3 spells CASSMTSGQAVVGELFF. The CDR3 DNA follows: TGTGCCAGTAGTATGACTAGCGGACAAGCTGTGGTCGGGGAGCTGTTTTTT.

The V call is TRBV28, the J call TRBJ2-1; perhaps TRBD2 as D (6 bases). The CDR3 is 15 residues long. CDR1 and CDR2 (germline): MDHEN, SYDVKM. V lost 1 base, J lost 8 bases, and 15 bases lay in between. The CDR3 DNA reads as TGTGCCAGCAGTTTATTTTCACTAGCTGGCGATGAGCAGTTCTTC. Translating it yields CASSLFSLAGDEQFF.

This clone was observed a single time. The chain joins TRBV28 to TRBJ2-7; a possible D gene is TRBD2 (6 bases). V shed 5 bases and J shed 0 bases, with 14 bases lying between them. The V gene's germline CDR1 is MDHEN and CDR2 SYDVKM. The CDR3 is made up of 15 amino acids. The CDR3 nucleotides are TGTGCCAGCAGTAGCAGGGAGGCTGGCTCCTACGAGCAGTACTTC. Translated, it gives CASSSREAGSYEQYF.

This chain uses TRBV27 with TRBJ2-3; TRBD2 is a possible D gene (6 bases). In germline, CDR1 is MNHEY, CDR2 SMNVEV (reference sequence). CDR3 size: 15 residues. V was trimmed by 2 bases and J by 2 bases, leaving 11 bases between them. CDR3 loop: CASSLTGRLTDTQYF. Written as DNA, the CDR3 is TGTGCCAGCAGTTTAACCGGGAGACTCACAGATACGCAGTATTTT.

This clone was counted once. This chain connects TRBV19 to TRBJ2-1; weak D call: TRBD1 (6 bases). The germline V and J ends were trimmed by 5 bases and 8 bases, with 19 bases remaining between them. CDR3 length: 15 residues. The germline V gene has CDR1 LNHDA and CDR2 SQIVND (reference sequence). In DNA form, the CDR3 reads TGTGCCAGTAGTTTACTAGGGGGTATGGTCGATGAGCAGTTCTTC. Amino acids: CASSLLGGMVDEQFF.

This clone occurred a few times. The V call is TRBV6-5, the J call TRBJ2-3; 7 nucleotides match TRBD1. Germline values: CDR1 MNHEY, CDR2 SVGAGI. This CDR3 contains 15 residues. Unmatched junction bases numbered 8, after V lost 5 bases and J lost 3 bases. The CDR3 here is CASSNQGDRTDTQYF. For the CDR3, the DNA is TGTGCCAGCAGTAACCAGGGGGATCGGACAGATACGCAGTATTTT.

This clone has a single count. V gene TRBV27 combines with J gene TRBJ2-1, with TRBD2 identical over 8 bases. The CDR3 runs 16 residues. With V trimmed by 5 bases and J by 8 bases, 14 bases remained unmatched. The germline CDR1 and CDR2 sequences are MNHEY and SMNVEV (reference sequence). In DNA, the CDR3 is TGTGCCAGCAGTCTCGAGCGGGGGACCTCCCTCGATGAGCAGTTCTTC. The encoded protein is CASSLERGTSLDEQFF.

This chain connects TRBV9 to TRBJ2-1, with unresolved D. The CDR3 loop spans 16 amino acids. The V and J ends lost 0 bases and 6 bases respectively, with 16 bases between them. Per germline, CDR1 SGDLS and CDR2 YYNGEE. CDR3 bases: TGTGCCAGCAGCGTAGATACCCTAGGTATAGTCAATGAGCAGTTCTTC. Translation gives CASSVDTLGIVNEQFF. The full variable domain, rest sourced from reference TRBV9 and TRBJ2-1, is DSGVTQTPKHLITATGQRVTLRCSPRSGDLSVYWYQQSLDQGLQFLIQYYNGEERAKGNILERFSAQQFPDLHSELNLSSLELGDSALYFCASSVDTLGIVNEQFFGPGTRLTVL.

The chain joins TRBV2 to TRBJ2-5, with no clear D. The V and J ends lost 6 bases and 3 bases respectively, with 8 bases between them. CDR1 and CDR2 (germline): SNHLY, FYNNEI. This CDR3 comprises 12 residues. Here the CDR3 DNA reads TGTGCCAGCAGGAGAAACGAAGAGACCCAGTACTTC. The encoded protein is CASRRNEETQYF.

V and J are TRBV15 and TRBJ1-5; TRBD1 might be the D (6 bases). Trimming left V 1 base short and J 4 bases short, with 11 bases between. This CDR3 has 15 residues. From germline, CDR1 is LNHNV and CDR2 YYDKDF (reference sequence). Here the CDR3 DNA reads TGTGCCACCAGCAGAGGAGGGGGAACTAATCAGCCCCAGCATTTT. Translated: CATSRGGGTNQPQHF.

CDR3 protein: CASSSFQETQYF. In DNA, the CDR3 is TGTGCCAGCAGCTCTTTCCAAGAGACCCAGTACTTC. This chain joins TRBV7-2 and TRBJ2-5; the D is unclear. CDR3 length: 12 residues. The germline gives CDR1 SGHTA, CDR2 FQGNSA. V was trimmed by 4 bases and J by 1 base, leaving 4 bases between them.

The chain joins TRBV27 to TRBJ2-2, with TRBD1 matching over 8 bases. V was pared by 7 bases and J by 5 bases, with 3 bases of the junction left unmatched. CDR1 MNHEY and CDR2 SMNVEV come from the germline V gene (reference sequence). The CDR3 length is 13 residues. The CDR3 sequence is CASNYRGTGELFF. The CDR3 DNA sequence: TGTGCCAGCAACTACAGGGGGACCGGGGAGCTGTTTTTT.

CDR3 loop: CASSMTGSYNEQFF. As DNA, the CDR3 is TGCGCCAGCAGCATGACAGGCTCCTACAATGAGCAGTTCTTC. The chain is built from TRBV5-1 and TRBJ2-1; D is perhaps TRBD1 (6 bases). Germline-derived CDR1 and CDR2 are SGHRS and YFSETQ. CDR3 length: 14 amino acids. Trimming removed 4 bases from V and 0 bases from J, with 8 bases in between.

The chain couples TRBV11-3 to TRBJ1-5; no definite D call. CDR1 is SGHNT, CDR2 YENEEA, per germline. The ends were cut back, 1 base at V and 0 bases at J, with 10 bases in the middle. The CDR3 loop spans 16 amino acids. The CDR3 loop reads CASSLVPRHSNQPQHF. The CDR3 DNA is TGTGCCAGCAGCTTAGTACCCAGACATAGCAATCAGCCCCAGCATTTT.

CDR3 protein: CASSPPGQGPLDTEAFF. The CDR3 DNA sequence: TGTGCCAGCTCACCTCCGGGACAGGGCCCTCTCGACACTGAAGCTTTCTTT. The chain recombines TRBV18 with TRBJ1-1, with 9 bases lining up with TRBD1. The CDR3 contains 17 residues. Germline lookup yields CDR1 KGHSH and CDR2 LQKENI. With V trimmed by 3 bases and J by 3 bases, 11 bases remained unmatched.

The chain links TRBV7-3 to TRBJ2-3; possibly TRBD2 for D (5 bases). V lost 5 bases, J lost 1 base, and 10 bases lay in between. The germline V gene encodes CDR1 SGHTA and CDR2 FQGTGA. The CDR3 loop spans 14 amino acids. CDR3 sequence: CASSLDYRTDTQYF. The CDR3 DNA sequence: TGTGCCAGCAGCCTAGACTACCGCACAGATACGCAGTATTTT.

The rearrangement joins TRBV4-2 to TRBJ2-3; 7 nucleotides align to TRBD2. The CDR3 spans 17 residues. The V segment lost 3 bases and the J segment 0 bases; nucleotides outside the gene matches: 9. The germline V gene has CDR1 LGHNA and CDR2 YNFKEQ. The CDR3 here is CASSQSLLAASTDTQYF. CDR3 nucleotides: TGTGCCAGCAGCCAGTCCCTCCTAGCGGCTAGCACAGATACGCAGTATTTT.